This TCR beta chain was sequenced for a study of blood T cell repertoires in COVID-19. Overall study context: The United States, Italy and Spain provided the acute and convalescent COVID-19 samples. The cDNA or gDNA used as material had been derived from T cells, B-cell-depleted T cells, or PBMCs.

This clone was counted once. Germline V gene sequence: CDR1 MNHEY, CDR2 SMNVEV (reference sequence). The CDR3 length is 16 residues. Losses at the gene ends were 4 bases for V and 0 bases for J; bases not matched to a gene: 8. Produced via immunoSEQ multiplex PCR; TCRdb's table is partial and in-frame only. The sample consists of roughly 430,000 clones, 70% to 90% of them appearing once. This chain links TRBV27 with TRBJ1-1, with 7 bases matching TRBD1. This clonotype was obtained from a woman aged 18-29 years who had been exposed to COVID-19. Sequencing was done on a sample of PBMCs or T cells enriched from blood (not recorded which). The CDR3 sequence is CASSYRDRPLNTEAFF. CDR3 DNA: TGTGCCAGCAGTTACCGGGACAGACCCCTGAACACTGAAGCTTTCTTT.